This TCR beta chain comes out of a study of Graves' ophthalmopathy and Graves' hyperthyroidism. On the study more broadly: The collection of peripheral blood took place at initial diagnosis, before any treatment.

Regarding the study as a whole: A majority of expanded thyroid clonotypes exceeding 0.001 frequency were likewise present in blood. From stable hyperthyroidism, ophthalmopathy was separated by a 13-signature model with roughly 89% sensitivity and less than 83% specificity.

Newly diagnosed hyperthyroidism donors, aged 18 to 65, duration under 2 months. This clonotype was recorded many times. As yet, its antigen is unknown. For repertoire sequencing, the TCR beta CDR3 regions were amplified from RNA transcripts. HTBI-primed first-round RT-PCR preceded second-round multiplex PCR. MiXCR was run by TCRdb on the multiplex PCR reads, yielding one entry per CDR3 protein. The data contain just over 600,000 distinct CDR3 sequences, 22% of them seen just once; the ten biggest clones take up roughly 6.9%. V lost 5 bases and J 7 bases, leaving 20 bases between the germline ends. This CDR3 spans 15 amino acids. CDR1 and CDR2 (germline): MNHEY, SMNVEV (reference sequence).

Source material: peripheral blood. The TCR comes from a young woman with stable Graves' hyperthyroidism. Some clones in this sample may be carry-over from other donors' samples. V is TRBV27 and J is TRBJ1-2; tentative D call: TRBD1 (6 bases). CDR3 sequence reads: CASSPPGGGQGGYTF. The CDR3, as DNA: TGTGCCAGCAGTCCGCCCGGGGGGGGGCAAGGTGGCTACACCTTC.